This entry is about one T cell receptor beta chain. Its specificity is not known. The CDR3 runs to 15 residues. Trimming left V 1 base short and J 4 bases short, with 11 bases between. Germline values: CDR1 SGHAT, CDR2 FQNNGV. Every isolated RNA sample was fully reverse transcribed, so sequencing captured expressed TCRB transcripts. The assay was immunoSEQ multiplex PCR, and TCRdb's table has in-frame clones only and misses some. Here the sample spans about 370,000 clones, over 9% being singletons. The sample comes from a study of beta chain features in type 1 diabetes. Overall study: Across all samples, about 110,000,000 sorted cells were examined.

Findings and caveats of the study: Type 1 diabetes patients had moderately but significantly shorter TCRB CDR3s in all four CD4+ subsets.

Sequenced: central memory CD4+ T cells from blood. This receptor was identified in a man aged 25-40 years with type 1 diabetes. The V call is TRBV11-2, the J call TRBJ1-3; no reliable D call. DNA for the CDR3: TGTGCCAGCAGCTTAGTGGGAAGACCAGGAAACACCATATATTTT. Translating gives CASSLVGRPGNTIYF.